This T cell receptor (beta chain) was identified during a study of shared clonotypes between healthy human individuals. Across the whole study: Each donor had three CD4 naive, three CD4 memory, two CD8 naive and one CD8 memory plate.

Clones were read by immunoSEQ multiplex PCR, and TCRdb kept only the in-frame ones, dropping some. The top ten hold 0.45% of the sample, which has some 1,600,000 clones, around 98% seen once. In its sample, this clone was seen once. The V gene lost 0 bases and the J gene lost 1 base, with 21 bases spanning the gap. The CDR3 is made up of 19 amino acids. Germline V gene sequence: CDR1 SGDLS, CDR2 YYNGEE. The receptor was derived from a young man in good health. Sequencing input: naive CD4+ T cells sorted from blood. Described subset: CD45RA+ positively selected. The chain employs TRBV9 and TRBJ2-3; D remains unclear. The CDR3 DNA reads as TGTGCCAGCAGCGTAGTTGGGCAAGTCGTGGGAACGGGCACAGATACGCAGTATTTT. It yields the protein CASSVVGQVVGTGTDTQYF.